A selection of T cell receptor beta chains follows, all from one sample in a study of blood T cells in healthy people across ages. TCRdb fed the 5' RACE reads into MiXCR, producing one record per CDR3 protein. The sample lists roughly 1,500,000 distinct CDR3 sequences, around 39% seen once, with 7.9% in the top ten. Sample: blood. These TCRs come from a woman between 18 and 29 years old in good health. CDR3s include the opening cysteine and the closing phenylalanine or tryptophan. Each record gives: V gene, J gene, clone size, D gene, CDR3 DNA, CDR3 protein. A D gene is named only where the DNA matches it firmly. Where a row states a size, it is once, few, many or the class of an expanded clone; other rows omit it.

>TRBV4-2|TRBJ2-3|few|.
TGTGCCAGCAGCCAAGATGCGCCGGGCACAGATACGCAGTATTTT
CASSQDAPGTDTQYF
>TRBV25-1|TRBJ2-1|many|TRBD2
TGTGCCAGCAGTGCGTATAGCGGGAGGGCCAACATCTACAATGAGCAGTTCTTC
CASSAYSGRANIYNEQFF
>TRBV30|TRBJ1-2|.|.
TGTGCCTGGAGTCCCGACAGTGACATCGGCTACACCTTC
CAWSPDSDIGYTF
>TRBV7-9|TRBJ1-2|few|TRBD1
TGTGCCAGCAGCATTTCGGGCGGGACAGGGTCTAACTATGGCTACACCTTC
CASSISGGTGSNYGYTF
>TRBV20-1|TRBJ2-3|few|TRBD2
TGCAGTGGGTCTAGCGGGGGGGCGGGGGATACGCAGTATTTT
CSGSSGGAGDTQYF
>TRBV13|TRBJ2-3|once|.
TGTGCCAGCAGCGTAGGCCAACAGGCTGGTGGGCAGTATTTT
CASSVGQQAGGQYF
>TRBV12-5|TRBJ2-5|.|.
TGTGCTAGTGGTTTGGTACCTCAGTACTTC
CASGLVPQYF
>TRBV3-1|TRBJ2-7|few|.
TGTGCCAGCAGCCAACTCGGCCAGTCCTACGAGCAGTACTTC
CASSQLGQSYEQYF
>TRBV5-1|TRBJ2-1|few|TRBD2
TGCGCCAGCAGCTCGTCCGGGACTAGGACTGCTGATGAGCAGTTCTTC
CASSSSGTRTADEQFF
>TRBV5-1|TRBJ2-7|.|TRBD1
TGCGCCAGCAGCTTGGGACAACAGGGGGCTTCGTACGAGCAGTACTTC
CASSLGQQGASYEQYF
>TRBV28|TRBJ1-6|few|TRBD1
TGTGCCAGCAGTATTTGGACAGGTAGCTCCTATAATTCACCCCTCCACTTT
CASSIWTGSSYNSPLHF
>TRBV7-9|TRBJ1-5|.|.
TGTGCCAGCAGCTTAGGGAGGTTTGGTGAAGGGACTTATCAGCCCCAGCATTTT
CASSLGRFGEGTYQPQHF
>TRBV28|TRBJ2-1|.|.
TGTGCCAGCAGTTTTGACGGGAGCCGGGGAACCTACAATGAGCAGTTCTTC
CASSFDGSRGTYNEQFF
>TRBV20-1|TRBJ1-5|.|TRBD1
TGCAGTGCTCCCGGGACAGAAAGCAATCAGCCCCAGCATTTT
CSAPGTESNQPQHF
>TRBV27|TRBJ1-2|few|TRBD1
TGTGCCAGCAGTTTAACGGACAGGGCCGTCGGAGGCTACACCTTC
CASSLTDRAVGGYTF
>TRBV4-2|TRBJ2-5|.|TRBD2
TGTGCCAGCAGCCAAGACGGGAGCGGGGGGTACCAAGAGACCCAGTACTTC
CASSQDGSGGYQETQYF
>TRBV7-9|TRBJ1-1|.|.
TGTGCCAGCAGCTTAGTTCCCCAAGCCACTGAAGCTTTCTTT
CASSLVPQATEAFF